This T cell receptor (beta chain) was captured by sequencing in a study of T cells after yellow fever vaccination. V was clipped by 5 bases and J by 6 bases, with 18 bases between them. Germline V gene lookup returns CDR1 SEHNR and CDR2 FQNEAQ (reference sequence). The length of the CDR3 is 15 residues. Template switching by 5'RACE produced TCR cDNA, adding a universal primer site and UMIs. TCRdb fed the 5' RACE reads into MiXCR, producing one record per CDR3 protein. This table holds 300,000 to 400,000 distinct CDR3 sequences, 3% to 4.5% found once. The chain joins TRBV7-9 to TRBJ2-3; no clear D. This clonotype was obtained from a man younger than 35 who received the YFV17D yellow fever vaccine. Material: PBMCs, obtained 5 days after the yellow fever booster vaccination. The CDR3 spells CASSLGYLSGDTQYF. CDR3 in DNA: TGTGCCAGCAGCCTCGGATACCTAAGTGGGGATACGCAGTATTTT.